The sequence of this TCR beta chain was determined in a study of technical replicates of blood from several donors. Clones were read by immunoSEQ multiplex PCR, and TCRdb kept only the in-frame ones, dropping some. The sample shows about 75,000 clones, roughly 93% of them seen only once. The germline gives CDR1 KGHSH, CDR2 LQKENI. The CDR3 runs to 14 residues. The V end lost 5 bases, the J end lost 2 bases, and 13 bases lay between the germline ends. Sequences were obtained from T cells isolated from PBMCs. The rearrangement joins TRBV18 to TRBJ2-7; D call uncertain. The TCR comes from a human donor in good health. The chain's CDR3 is CASSSYTRTYEQYF. The CDR3 nucleotides read TGTGCCAGCTCATCATACACGCGGACCTACGAGCAGTACTTC.